This T cell receptor beta chain emerged from a study of blood T cell repertoires in COVID-19. This CDR3 has 13 amino acids. Trimming stripped 3 bases from V and 1 base from J, with 6 bases between. Germline V gene sequence: CDR1 SGHVS, CDR2 FQNEAQ. TCRdb keeps only in-frame clones here, not all; method: immunoSEQ multiplex PCR. This sample has more than 60,000 clones, with roughly 84% found just once. This sequence was found in a man in his fifties or sixties with acute or convalescent COVID-19. Sample: peripheral blood. The chain carries TRBV7-8 and TRBJ1-1; D is ambiguous. The CDR3 coding sequence is TGTGCCAGCAGCTTTGGCGGGAACACTGAAGCTTTCTTT. Protein: CASSFGGNTEAFF.